This T cell receptor (beta chain) appears in the sequencing data of a study of response to subunit inactivated influenza vaccine. This CDR3 has 13 residues. The germline CDR1 and CDR2 sequences are SGHAT and FQNNGV. V was clipped by 0 bases and J by 11 bases, with 13 bases between them. TCRdb independently ran MiXCR on the RT-PCR reads; one entry per CDR3 protein. The table shows about 480,000 distinct CDR3 sequences, with over 10% occurring only once. The genes are TRBV11-2 and TRBJ1-1; possible D gene TRBD1, 5 bases. Sequencing was performed on PBMCs from blood, taken 45 days after vaccination. The TCR originated in a man aged 50-60 years who received an inactivated influenza vaccine. The CDR3 spells CASSLDGLGGAFF. The DNA of the CDR3 is TGTGCCAGCAGCTTAGACGGGCTGGGGGGGGCTTTCTTT.